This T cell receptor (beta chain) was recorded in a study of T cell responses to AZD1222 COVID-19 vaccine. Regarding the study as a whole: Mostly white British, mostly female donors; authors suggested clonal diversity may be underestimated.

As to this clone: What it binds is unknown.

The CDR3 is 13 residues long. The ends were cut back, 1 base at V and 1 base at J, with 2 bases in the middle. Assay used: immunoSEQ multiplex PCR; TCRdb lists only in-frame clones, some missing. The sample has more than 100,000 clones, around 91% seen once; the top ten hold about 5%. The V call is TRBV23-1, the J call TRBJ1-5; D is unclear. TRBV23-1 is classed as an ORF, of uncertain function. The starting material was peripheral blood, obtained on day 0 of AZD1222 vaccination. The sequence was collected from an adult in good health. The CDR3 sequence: CASSQCSNQPQHF. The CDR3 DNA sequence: TGCGCCAGCAGTCAATGCAGCAATCAGCCCCAGCATTTT.